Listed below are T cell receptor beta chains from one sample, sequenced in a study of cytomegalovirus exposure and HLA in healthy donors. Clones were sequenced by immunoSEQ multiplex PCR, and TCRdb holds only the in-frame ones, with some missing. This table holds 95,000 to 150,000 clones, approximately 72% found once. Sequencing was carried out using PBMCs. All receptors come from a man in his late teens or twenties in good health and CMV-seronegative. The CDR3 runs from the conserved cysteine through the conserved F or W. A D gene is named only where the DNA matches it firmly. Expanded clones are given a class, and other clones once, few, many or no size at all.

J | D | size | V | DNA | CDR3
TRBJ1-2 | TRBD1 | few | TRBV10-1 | TGCGCCAGCAGTGGGGACAGGGTCTATGGCTACACCTTC | CASSGDRVYGYTF
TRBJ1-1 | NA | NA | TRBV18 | TGTGCCAGCTCCCGACCGGGGGGAGAGGGCACTGAAGCTTTCTTT | CASSRPGGEGTEAFF
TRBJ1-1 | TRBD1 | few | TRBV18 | TGTGCCAGCCGCCCGGGACAGGGCACTGAAGCTTTCTTT | CASRPGQGTEAFF
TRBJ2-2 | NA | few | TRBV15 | TGTGCCACCAGCAGAGATCTAGCGTCCGGGGAGCTGTTTTTT | CATSRDLASGELFF
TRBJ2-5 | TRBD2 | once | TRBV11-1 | TGTGCCAGCAGCTTGCGGGGGGCCCAAGAGACCCAGTACTTC | CASSLRGAQETQYF
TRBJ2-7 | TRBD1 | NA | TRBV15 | TGTGCCACCAGCAGCGGGACAGCAATCTACGAGCAGTACTTC | CATSSGTAIYEQYF
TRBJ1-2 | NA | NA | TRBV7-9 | TGTGCCAGCAGCTTAGATCGTGGCTACACCTTC | CASSLDRGYTF
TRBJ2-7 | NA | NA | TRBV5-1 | TGCGCCAGCAGCTTGGGTCAAATAGTACCCTACGAGCAGTACTTC | CASSLGQIVPYEQYF
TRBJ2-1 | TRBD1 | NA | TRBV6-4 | TGTGCCAGCAGTGATACAGGGGACTCCTACAATGAGCAGTTCTTC | CASSDTGDSYNEQFF
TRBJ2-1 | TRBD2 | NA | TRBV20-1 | TGCAGTGCTGAAAGCGGGGAGTGGCAGTTCTTC | CSAESGEWQFF
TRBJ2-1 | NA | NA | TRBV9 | TGTGCCAGCAGCGTATTCGGGATCGGGTCCTACAATGAGCAGTTCTTC | CASSVFGIGSYNEQFF
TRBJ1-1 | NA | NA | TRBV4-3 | TGCGCCAGCAGCCAAGATCCGTCATGGCCCACTGAAGCTTTCTTT | CASSQDPSWPTEAFF
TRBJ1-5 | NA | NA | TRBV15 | TGTGCCACCTCGCGGGGGGCGGATCAGCCCCAGCATTTT | CATSRGADQPQHF
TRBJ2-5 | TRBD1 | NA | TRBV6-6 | TGTGCCAGCAGCCTCCCGACAGGGGGTATGGAGACCCAGTACTTC | CASSLPTGGMETQYF
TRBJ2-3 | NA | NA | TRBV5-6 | TGTGCCAGCAGCTTGATAAGCACAGATACGCAGTATTTT | CASSLISTDTQYF
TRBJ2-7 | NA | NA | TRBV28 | TGTGCCAGCAGCCACCCGGGGGACGAGCAGTACTTC | CASSHPGDEQYF
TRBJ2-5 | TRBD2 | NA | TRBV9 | TGTGCCAGCAGCCCCCGGGGTAGCGGGAGTCAGGAGACCCAGTACTTC | CASSPRGSGSQETQYF
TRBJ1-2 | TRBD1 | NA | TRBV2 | TGTGCCAGCAGTACGCCTTTAGGGGGCGCGGGTGGCTACACCTTC | CASSTPLGGAGGYTF
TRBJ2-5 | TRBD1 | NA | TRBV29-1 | TGCAGCGGGACAGGGCAAGAGACCCAGTACTTC | CSGTGQETQYF
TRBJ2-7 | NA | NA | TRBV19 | TGTGCCAGTAGTATCAGTAGTGGAGGATACGAGCAGTACTTC | CASSISSGGYEQYF
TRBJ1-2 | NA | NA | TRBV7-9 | TGTTCCTTTGGGAGGAGCAACTATGGCTACACCTTC | CSFGRSNYGYTF
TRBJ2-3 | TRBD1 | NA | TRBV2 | TGTGCCAGCAGTTGGGACAGCTACACAGATACGCAGTATTTT | CASSWDSYTDTQYF
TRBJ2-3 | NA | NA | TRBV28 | TGTGCCATCCAGGGGGACTTAGATACGCAGTATTTT | CAIQGDLDTQYF
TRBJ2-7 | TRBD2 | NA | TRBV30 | TGTGCCTGGAGCGTAAGTCGGGGGGGCCCCCAATACGAGCAGTACTTC | CAWSVSRGGPQYEQYF
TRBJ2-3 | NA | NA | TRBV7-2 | TGTGCCAGCAGCTTAGATACAGGAGCAGATACGCAGTATTTT | CASSLDTGADTQYF
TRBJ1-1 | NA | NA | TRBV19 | TGTGCCAGTAGTAATGGGGAGGCCACTGAAGCTTTCTTT | CASSNGEATEAFF
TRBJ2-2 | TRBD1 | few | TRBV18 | TGTGCCAGCAAAAACACGGGACAGGGAAACACCGGGGAGCTGTTTTTT | CASKNTGQGNTGELFF
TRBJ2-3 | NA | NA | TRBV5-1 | TGCGCCAGCAGCTTGGGGGGACACAGCACAGATACGCAGTATTTT | CASSLGGHSTDTQYF
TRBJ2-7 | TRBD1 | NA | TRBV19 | TGTGCCAGTAGTATAGATATAAGGGGGCGAAGGTCCTACGAGCAGTACTTC | CASSIDIRGRRSYEQYF
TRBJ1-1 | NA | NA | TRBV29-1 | TGCAGCGTTGAAGATGGACAGCTGAACACTGAAGCTTTCTTT | CSVEDGQLNTEAFF
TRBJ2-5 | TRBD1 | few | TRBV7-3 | TGTGCCAGCAGCCCGGACAGGGGAGCCGAGACCCAGTACTTC | CASSPDRGAETQYF
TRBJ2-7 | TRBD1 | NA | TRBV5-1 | TGCGCCAGCAGCTTGGAGAGACAGGGCTCTGGGGAGCAGTACTTC | CASSLERQGSGEQYF
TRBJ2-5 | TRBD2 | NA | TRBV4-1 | TGCGCCAGCAGCTTTCGACTAGCGGAAGAGACCCAGTACTTC | CASSFRLAEETQYF
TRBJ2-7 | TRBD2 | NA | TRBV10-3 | TGTGCCATCAGGGGGGACAGTACACCGGGACTAGCGGGAGGGGAGCAGTACTTC | CAIRGDSTPGLAGGEQYF
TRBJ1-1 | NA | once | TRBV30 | TGTGCCTGGAGTGGGAGACTCCTGCTTGAAGCTTTCTTT | CAWSGRLLLEAFF
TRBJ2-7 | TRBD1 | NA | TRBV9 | TGTGCCAGCAGCGATAGCCTGGGACAGGGATTGGACGAGCAGTACTTC | CASSDSLGQGLDEQYF
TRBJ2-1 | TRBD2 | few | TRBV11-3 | TGTGCCAGCAGCATCTCCACTAGCGGTAATGAGCAGTTCTTC | CASSISTSGNEQFF
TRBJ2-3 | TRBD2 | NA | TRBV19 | TGTGCCAGTAGTATACTAGCGGCCTCCACAGATACGCAGTATTTT | CASSILAASTDTQYF
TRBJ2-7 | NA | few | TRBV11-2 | TGTGCCAGCAGCTTAGGCGCGGGCGAGCAGTACTTC | CASSLGAGEQYF
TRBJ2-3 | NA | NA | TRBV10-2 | TGCGCCAGCTCCCACGGGAGAACAGATACGCAGTATTTT | CASSHGRTDTQYF
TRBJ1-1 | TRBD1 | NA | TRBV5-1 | TGCGCCAGCAGCCCTATTTCGACAGGGCTGGATGAAGCTTTCTTT | CASSPISTGLDEAFF
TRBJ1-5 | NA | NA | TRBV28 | TGTGCCAGCAGTCCCGAGGGTCAGCCCCAGCATTTT | CASSPEGQPQHF
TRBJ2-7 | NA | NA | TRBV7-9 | TGTGCCAGCAGCCCCAGGGCCGATGGCTCCTACGAGCAGTACTTC | CASSPRADGSYEQYF
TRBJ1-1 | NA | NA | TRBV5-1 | TGCGCCAGCAGCAACGGACAGATGAACACTGAAGCTTTCTTT | CASSNGQMNTEAFF
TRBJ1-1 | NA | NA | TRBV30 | TGTGCCTGGAGAAGGGAGCCAGGTAGTGATGAAGCTTTCTTC | CAWRREPGSDEAFF
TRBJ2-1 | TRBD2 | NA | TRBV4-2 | TGTGCCAGCAGCCAAGAGGGACTAGCGGGAGCGTTGGGCTCCTACAATGAGCAGTTCTTC | CASSQEGLAGALGSYNEQFF
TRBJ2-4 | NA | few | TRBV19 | TGTGCCAGTAGTATAGATGTTCGGGGAAACATTCAGTACTTC | CASSIDVRGNIQYF
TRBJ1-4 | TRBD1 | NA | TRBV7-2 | TGTGCCAGCAACTTGGGACAGTGGAGTGAAAAACTGTTTTTT | CASNLGQWSEKLFF
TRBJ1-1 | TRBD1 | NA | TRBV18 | TGTGCCAGCGCGGTACGGGACAGGGATACTTCTGAAGCTTTCTTT | CASAVRDRDTSEAFF
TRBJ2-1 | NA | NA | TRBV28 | TGTGCCAGCAGCTCCCCGGGGGACTCCTACAATGAGCAGTTCTTC | CASSSPGDSYNEQFF
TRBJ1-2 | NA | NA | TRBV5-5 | TGTGCCAGCAGCTGGACTAAGGAAGGCTACACCTTC | CASSWTKEGYTF